Below are 24 T cell receptor beta chains sequenced from a single sample in a study of T-cell reconstitution after alpha-beta-depleted transplantation in children. Library preparation (for TCRbeta) was performed with unique molecular identifiers. Via MiXCR, TCRdb re-called the PCR reads, giving one row per CDR3 protein. The sample lists 330,000 or so distinct CDR3 sequences, around 10% occurring once. Source: PBMCs from the stem cell graft donor, taken from the stem cell graft. These receptors originate from a human donor who donated a stem cell graft to a child with acute lymphoblastic leukemia.

This clonotype was counted between two and nine times. The chain links TRBV3-1 to TRBJ1-5; a weak D match, TRBD1 (6 bases). The germline V gene has CDR1 LGHDT and CDR2 YNNKEL (reference sequence). The CDR3 sequence is 15 residues long. V was shortened by 1 base and J by 6 bases, with 13 bases between the two germline ends. The CDR3 sequence is CASSQGGGATQPQHF. The CDR3 DNA sequence: TGTGCCAGCAGCCAAGGTGGGGGGGCTACTCAGCCCCAGCATTTT.

Only one count was recorded for this clonotype. The rearrangement links TRBV10-1 to TRBJ2-2; the D is unclear. The length of the CDR3 is 14 residues. Trimming stripped 6 bases from V and 2 bases from J, with 10 bases between. Germline-derived CDR1 and CDR2 are WNHNN and SYGVQD (reference sequence). The CDR3 sequence is CASRMDQNTGELFF. In DNA, the CDR3 is TGCGCCAGCAGGATGGACCAAAACACCGGGGAGCTGTTTTTT.

The genes are TRBV18 and TRBJ2-3, with 8 bases lining up with TRBD1. Unmatched junction bases numbered 8, after V lost 0 bases and J lost 0 bases. This CDR3 is 18 amino acids long. CDR1 is KGHSH and CDR2 is LQKENI in the germline V gene. CDR3 residues: CASSPPYGQGSSTDTQYF. Written as DNA, the CDR3 is TGTGCCAGCTCACCACCTTACGGACAGGGATCTAGCACAGATACGCAGTATTTT.

The genes are TRBV3-1 and TRBJ2-7; 8 bases map to TRBD2. The CDR3 contains 18 residues. V lost 0 bases to trimming and J lost 3 bases; unmatched junction nucleotides: 13. Germline CDR1 reads LGHDT; CDR2 reads YNNKEL (reference sequence). The CDR3 reads CASSQDNNDPGLVYEQYF. DNA of the CDR3: TGTGCCAGCAGCCAAGATAATAATGATCCGGGACTAGTCTACGAGCAGTACTTC.

This clonotype was recorded a few times. The chain joins TRBV12-3 or TRBV12-4 to TRBJ2-2; 11 bases line up with TRBD2. The CDR3 contains 15 residues. Trimming removed 5 bases from V and 7 bases from J; junction bases left unmatched: 6. Written as DNA, the CDR3 is TGTGCCAGCAGTCCGGGGGGGACTAGCGGCGGGGAGCTGTTTTTT. As protein: CASSPGGTSGGELFF.

This chain connects TRBV3-1 to TRBJ2-7; 13 bases map to TRBD2. The germline CDR1 and CDR2 sequences are LGHDT and YNNKEL (reference sequence). This CDR3 is 16 amino acids long. With 4 bases clipped from V and 5 bases from J, the junction kept 8 bases outside the gene matches. CDR3 nucleotides: TGTGCCAGCAGCCTTGGACTAGCGGGAGAATTTAACGAGCAGTACTTC. It specifies CASSLGLAGEFNEQYF.

The rearrangement links TRBV20-1 to TRBJ1-4; D is unclear. Germline V lookup: CDR1 DFQATT, CDR2 SNEGSKA (reference sequence). The CDR3 runs 12 residues. Trimming removed 3 bases from V and 5 bases from J, with 7 bases in between. In DNA form, the CDR3 reads TGCAGTGCTAGGAGGGCAAATGAAAAACTGTTTTTT. This gives the protein CSARRANEKLFF.

This chain joins TRBV7-2 and TRBJ2-1, with D perhaps assigned TRBD1 or TRBD2 (5 bases each). Germline V gene sequence: CDR1 SGHTA, CDR2 FQGNSA. The CDR3 is 17 amino acids. Trimming pared 2 bases from V and 0 bases from J, leaving 14 bases between. CDR3 residues: CASSLPRDASSYNEQFF. In DNA form, the CDR3 reads TGTGCCAGCAGCTTACCTCGGGACGCTAGCTCCTACAATGAGCAGTTCTTC.

The J gene is TRBJ2-2, the V gene TRBV7-9; 7 bases match TRBD2. The germline V gene has CDR1 SEHNR and CDR2 FQNEAQ (reference sequence). The CDR3 runs 15 residues. J was trimmed by 4 bases and V by 2 bases; bases with no gene match: 4. The CDR3 region is CASSLTSASTGELFF. The DNA of the CDR3 is TGTGCCAGCAGCTTAACTAGCGCGAGCACCGGGGAGCTGTTTTTT.

This clonotype was recorded a few times. This sequence joins TRBV3-1 and TRBJ2-7, with unresolved D. The germline V and J ends were trimmed by 4 bases and 3 bases, with 13 bases remaining between them. Germline values: CDR1 LGHDT, CDR2 YNNKEL (reference sequence). There are 14 residues in the CDR3. The CDR3 region has the DNA TGTGCCAGCAGCCCAGCCCCTAGGAACTACGAGCAGTACTTC. Residues: CASSPAPRNYEQYF.

This clonotype appeared a few times. The chain combines TRBV20-1 with TRBJ2-7; 11 positions match TRBD2. CDR1 and CDR2 from the germline V gene are DFQATT and SNEGSKA (reference sequence). The V segment lost 0 bases and the J segment 1 base; nucleotides outside the gene matches: 5. This CDR3 is built from 16 residues. This CDR3 is CSARDLGLAVSYEQYF. The CDR3 nucleotides are TGCAGTGCTAGAGATCTGGGACTAGCGGTTTCCTACGAGCAGTACTTC.

The J gene is TRBJ2-4, the V gene TRBV5-5; D is unclear. Germline CDR1 and CDR2: SGHKS and YYEKEE (reference sequence). V shed 4 bases and J shed 6 bases, with 14 bases lying between them. There are 14 residues in the CDR3. CDR3 residues: CASSPVPGGNIQYF. The CDR3, as DNA: TGTGCCAGCAGCCCAGTCCCGGGCGGAAACATTCAGTACTTC.

The rearrangement uses TRBV7-2 and TRBJ1-5; unclear D gene. Trimming took 0 bases from V and 9 from J, leaving 12 bases between them. Germline V gene data show CDR1 as SGHTA and CDR2 as FQGNSA. This CDR3 contains 14 residues. The DNA for the CDR3 is TGTGCCAGCAGCTTAGCGCGATCCTCCTGGCCCCAGCATTTT. It yields the protein CASSLARSSWPQHF.

The chain carries TRBV20-1 and TRBJ2-4, with D perhaps TRBD2 (6 bases). V lost 1 base and J 0 bases, leaving 16 bases between the germline ends. CDR1 DFQATT and CDR2 SNEGSKA come from the germline V gene (reference sequence). The CDR3 has 17 residues. The CDR3 reads CSARAGTGPLAKNIQYF. The CDR3 DNA reads as TGCAGTGCTAGAGCTGGGACTGGCCCCTTAGCCAAAAACATTCAGTACTTC.

In its sample, this clonotype was seen a few times. The rearrangement joins TRBV11-2 to TRBJ2-7; D may be TRBD1 or TRBD2 (9 bases each). This CDR3 contains 18 residues. Germline lookup yields CDR1 SGHAT and CDR2 FQNNGV. The V and J ends lost 5 bases and 3 bases respectively, with 26 bases between them. CDR3 protein: CASSRPGQGASGNYEQYF. The CDR3 region has the DNA TGTGCCAGCAGCCGTCCGGGACAGGGTGCTAGCGGGAACTACGAGCAGTACTTC. Complete variable domain (other parts from reference TRBV11-2 and TRBJ2-7): EAGVAQSPRYKIIEKRQSVAFWCNPISGHATLYWYQQILGQGPKLLIQFQNNGVVDDSQLPKDRFSAERLKGVDSTLKIQPAKLEDSAVYLCASSRPGQGASGNYEQYFGPGTRLTVT.

The V and J genes are TRBV25-1 and TRBJ2-7; unclear D gene. Germline V CDR1 and CDR2: MGHDK, SYGVNS. This CDR3 has 13 amino acids. V lost 1 base and J 0 bases, leaving 4 bases between the germline ends. The CDR3: CASSELGSYEQYF. DNA of the CDR3: TGTGCCAGCAGTGAATTAGGCTCCTACGAGCAGTACTTC.

This clonotype was counted only a few times. This chain uses TRBV20-1 with TRBJ2-7; D gene uncertain. The CDR3 covers 13 residues. V lost 2 bases and J lost 2, with 10 bases in between. Looked up from germline, CDR1 is DFQATT and CDR2 is SNEGSKA (reference sequence). Here the CDR3 reads CSARPRQAYEQYF. In DNA, the CDR3 is TGCAGTGCTAGACCAAGACAAGCCTACGAGCAGTACTTC.

This clonotype was detected many times. The genes are TRBV20-1 and TRBJ2-2; TRBD1 aligns across 9 bases. The length of the CDR3 is 15 residues. Trimming cost V 1 base and J 6 bases; bases outside gene matches: 6. CDR1 and CDR2 (germline): DFQATT, SNEGSKA (reference sequence). The CDR3 DNA is TGCAGTGCTAGAGCCGGACAGGGGAGCGCCGGGGAGCTGTTTTTT. This gives the protein CSARAGQGSAGELFF.

This clonotype was seen many times. V usage is TRBV7-9 and J usage is TRBJ2-2; D may be TRBD1 or TRBD2 (5 bases each). V was clipped by 5 bases and J by 1 base, with 11 bases between them. Germline V lookup: CDR1 SEHNR, CDR2 FQNEAQ (reference sequence). The length of the CDR3 is 15 residues. CDR3 DNA: TGTGCCAGCAGCGCCGGGACCCAGAACACCGGGGAGCTGTTTTTT. Amino acids: CASSAGTQNTGELFF.

This clonotype was seen a few times. This rearrangement joins TRBV29-1 to TRBJ2-4; no clear D gene. There are 13 residues in the CDR3. Trimming removed 3 bases at V and 2 bases at J, with 8 bases between. Looked up from germline, CDR1 is SQVTM and CDR2 is ANQGSEA. CDR3 sequence: CSVDVGSKNIQYF. CDR3 sequence (DNA): TGCAGCGTTGATGTGGGCTCCAAAAACATTCAGTACTTC.

The table lists this clonotype with a few counts. This chain connects TRBV12-3 or TRBV12-4 to TRBJ1-5; the D gene is possibly TRBD1 (6 bases). CDR3 size: 15 residues. Trimming pared 6 bases from V and 6 bases from J, leaving 18 bases between. DNA of the CDR3: TGTGCCAGCAGCGCGGGGGATACCAGGGGTCAGCCCCAGCATTTT. Amino acid sequence: CASSAGDTRGQPQHF.

This clonotype was counted between two and nine times. The rearrangement links TRBV12-3 or TRBV12-4 to TRBJ2-7; tentative D call: TRBD2 (5 bases). The V end lost 6 bases, the J end lost 0 bases, and 12 bases lay between the germline ends. The CDR3 extends over 14 amino acids. The DNA of the CDR3 is TGTGCCAGCAGACTAGGGTTAAGCTCCTACGAGCAGTACTTC. Translation: CASRLGLSSYEQYF.

This clonotype has just a few counts. The gene calls are TRBV5-6 and TRBJ2-3, with D perhaps TRBD2 (7 bases). This CDR3 is built from 16 residues. CDR1 SGHDT and CDR2 YYEEEE come from the germline V gene. V was clipped by 2 bases and J by 6 bases, with 19 bases between them. CDR3 DNA: TGTGCCAGCAGCTTAGGGGGGGGGCCTCTTGGCGATACGCAGTATTTT. Amino acids: CASSLGGGPLGDTQYF.

CDR3 in amino acids: CASSAHTGQSAYEQYF. CDR3 in DNA: TGTGCCAGCAGCGCCCACACAGGGCAAAGCGCCTACGAGCAGTACTTC. The rearrangement links TRBV9 to TRBJ2-7; TRBD1 might be the D (6 bases). Germline CDR1 SGDLS, CDR2 YYNGEE. The CDR3 covers 16 residues. The V and J ends lost 3 bases and 2 bases respectively, with 18 bases between them.